This TCR beta chain was sequenced during a study of blood T cell repertoires in COVID-19. Study overall: Sources were T cells, B-cell-depleted T cells, or PBMCs; the material itself was cDNA or gDNA.

CDR3 length: 17 amino acids. The authors' processing: Using reference gene primer amplification, nucleated cell counts were estimated. Method: immunoSEQ multiplex PCR; TCRdb's copy keeps in-frame clones and lacks some. For V, J and clone size, that table is used; D and trimming come from the DNA. Among 75,000 to 95,000 clones listed, 88% were seen once. This clone occurred once. The TCR was taken from a human donor in a cohort sampled during active COVID-19. Sample: peripheral blood. The V call is TRBV21-1, the J call TRBJ1-4. TRBV21-1 is labeled a pseudogene. The CDR3 sequence is CASSLIGVPGGPTKLFF. The DNA for the CDR3 is TGTGCCAGCAGCCTAATTGGAGTTCCTGGTGGCCCGACGAAACTGTTTTTT.